The rows below give T cell receptor beta chains drawn from one sample of a study of monozygotic twins with inflammatory bowel disease. TCRdb reprocessed the 5' RACE reads and stores each CDR3 protein as one record, lacking DNA. This repertoire includes about 160,000 distinct CDR3 sequences. The sample was blood. The receptors were gathered from a human donor with ulcerative colitis or Crohn's disease, or a healthy co-twin of an affected twin (not recorded which). Each CDR3 is given with its conserved first and last residue. Each record gives: clone size, J gene, V gene, CDR3 protein. Some rows have no size entry. The others give once, few or many, or a class for an expanded clone.

abundance: .
j_gene: TRBJ2-7
v_gene: TRBV7-2
CDR3aa: CASSLPLISSYEQYF

abundance: .
j_gene: TRBJ1-3
v_gene: TRBV28
CDR3aa: CASGTGDSGNTIYF

abundance: .
j_gene: TRBJ2-1
v_gene: TRBV9
CDR3aa: CASSPLAGSSYNEQFF

abundance: .
j_gene: TRBJ2-7
v_gene: TRBV7-8
CDR3aa: CASSSGLAGPYEQYF

abundance: .
j_gene: TRBJ1-2
v_gene: TRBV18
CDR3aa: CASSPGQGTTYYGYTF

abundance: medium-sized
j_gene: TRBJ2-1
v_gene: TRBV5-1
CDR3aa: CASSPGTRRNNEQFF

abundance: .
j_gene: TRBJ2-1
v_gene: TRBV6-4
CDR3aa: CASSQGAPQYNEQFF

abundance: .
j_gene: TRBJ2-7
v_gene: TRBV27
CDR3aa: CASSLLGASGTPSYEQYF

abundance: .
j_gene: TRBJ2-7
v_gene: TRBV5-1
CDR3aa: CASSRQASSSYEQYF

abundance: .
j_gene: TRBJ2-2
v_gene: TRBV7-7
CDR3aa: CASSLAGSSTTGELFF

abundance: .
j_gene: TRBJ1-1
v_gene: TRBV5-1
CDR3aa: CASSSDVGTEAFF

abundance: .
j_gene: TRBJ2-5
v_gene: TRBV10-3
CDR3aa: CAISDASTFQETQYF

abundance: .
j_gene: TRBJ1-4
v_gene: TRBV5-1
CDR3aa: CASSPGNDQANEKLFF

abundance: .
j_gene: TRBJ2-3
v_gene: TRBV5-1
CDR3aa: CASRSAGGIDTQYF

abundance: .
j_gene: TRBJ1-2
v_gene: TRBV5-1
CDR3aa: CASSFAGIGYTF

abundance: .
j_gene: TRBJ1-1
v_gene: TRBV7-2
CDR3aa: CASSLDSGNTEAFF

abundance: .
j_gene: TRBJ1-1
v_gene: TRBV5-1
CDR3aa: CASSLETVGFTEAFF

abundance: .
j_gene: TRBJ1-2
v_gene: TRBV6-5
CDR3aa: CATLRGADDGYTF

abundance: .
j_gene: TRBJ1-5
v_gene: TRBV28
CDR3aa: CASSRNQPQHF

abundance: .
j_gene: TRBJ2-3
v_gene: TRBV28
CDR3aa: CASRLGLAGLSDTQYF

abundance: .
j_gene: TRBJ2-1
v_gene: TRBV20-1
CDR3aa: CSASRDYNEQFF

abundance: .
j_gene: TRBJ1-2
v_gene: TRBV19
CDR3aa: CASSMVQGRNGYTF

abundance: .
j_gene: TRBJ2-7
v_gene: TRBV18
CDR3aa: CASSPKALGEQYF

abundance: .
j_gene: TRBJ1-5
v_gene: TRBV18
CDR3aa: CASSSTGVDSNQPQHF

abundance: .
j_gene: TRBJ2-7
v_gene: TRBV18
CDR3aa: CASSPTRAFGYEQYF

abundance: .
j_gene: TRBJ2-1
v_gene: TRBV20-1
CDR3aa: CSARVGRWDEQFF

abundance: .
j_gene: TRBJ2-3
v_gene: TRBV12-3/TRBV12-4
CDR3aa: CASSSTRVDTQYF

abundance: .
j_gene: TRBJ1-2
v_gene: TRBV20-1
CDR3aa: CSAGGRDALRRGYTF

abundance: .
j_gene: TRBJ2-4
v_gene: TRBV29-1
CDR3aa: CSVEDPVTGGNMQYF

abundance: .
j_gene: TRBJ2-1
v_gene: TRBV4-1
CDR3aa: CASSQHSGASYNEQFF

abundance: .
j_gene: TRBJ1-6
v_gene: TRBV30
CDR3aa: CAWGNDRTGLQPLHF

abundance: .
j_gene: TRBJ2-5
v_gene: TRBV7-6
CDR3aa: CASIQGALQETQYF

abundance: .
j_gene: TRBJ1-1
v_gene: TRBV5-1
CDR3aa: CASSLFVNTEAFF

abundance: .
j_gene: TRBJ2-1
v_gene: TRBV28
CDR3aa: CATLAGGRNEQFF

abundance: .
j_gene: TRBJ2-2
v_gene: TRBV6-1
CDR3aa: CASSEMEQANTGELFF

abundance: .
j_gene: TRBJ2-7
v_gene: TRBV29-1
CDR3aa: CSGGQGANYEQYF